This T cell receptor (beta chain) was documented in a study of OX40 agonist ivuxolimab in advanced cancers. Comment on this clone: The target antigen is unknown.

The V end was cut by 5 bases, the J end by 5 bases, with 16 bases between. The CDR3 spans 15 residues. The germline gives CDR1 SGHNT, CDR2 YENEEA. The method was immunoSEQ multiplex PCR; TCRdb's version includes in-frame clones alone and lacks a portion of them. The table shows about 19,000 clones, with 85% to 90% occurring only once. Broader study findings: At 0.1 to 3.0 mg/kg and by week 6, clonal expansion occurred in CD4+ and CD8+ blood T cells.

This chain joins TRBV11-3 and TRBJ2-1; a possible D gene is TRBD2 (6 bases). Material: CD4+ or CD8+ T cells sorted from blood, obtained in a trial of the OX40 agonist ivuxolimab. This TCR derives from an adult with an advanced solid tumor such as melanoma, head and neck, liver or kidney cancer. CDR3 DNA sequence: TGTGCCAGCAGCCCGCGACTAGGAGGGCACAATGAGCAGTTCTTC. Its protein product is CASSPRLGGHNEQFF.